Listed below are T cell receptor beta chains from one sample, sequenced in a study of T cell responses to AZD1222 COVID-19 vaccine. Profiled with immunoSEQ multiplex PCR; TCRdb holds only in-frame clones, not every one. The repertoire includes 80,000 to 100,000 clones, approximately 91% of them detected once, and roughly 5.2% sits in the top ten. This material consisted of peripheral blood, taken on day 0 of AZD1222 vaccination. All receptors derive from an adult in good health. CDR3s include the opening cysteine and the closing phenylalanine or tryptophan. Fields, in order: V gene, clone size, J gene, CDR3 length, D gene, CDR3 DNA, CDR3 protein. D genes are given only for firm matches. Size values are once, few and many counts, or a class for expanded clones, and some rows have none.

>TRBV19|.|TRBJ2-7|14|TRBD2
TGTGCCAGTAGTCAACTAGCGGGAGGGCAGGAGCAGTACTTC
CASSQLAGGQEQYF
>TRBV6-6|.|TRBJ1-3|16|TRBD1
TGTGCCAGCAGTCAGACAGGGGAATTGAGTGGAAACACCATATATTTT
CASSQTGELSGNTIYF
>TRBV14|.|TRBJ2-3|17|TRBD1
TGTGCCAGCAGCCAGCTGGGACAGGGGGCGCGGGGAGATACGCAGTATTTT
CASSQLGQGARGDTQYF
>TRBV6-2/TRBV6-3|.|TRBJ2-7|12|.
TGTGCCAGCAGTTACTCGACCTACGAGCAGTACTTC
CASSYSTYEQYF
>TRBV5-1|.|TRBJ2-5|16|.
TGCGCCAGCAGACACCACATGGGGGTGAGGGAAGAGACCCAGTACTTC
CASRHHMGVREETQYF
>TRBV30|.|TRBJ2-5|16|TRBD2
TGTGCCTGGAGTGTGGTGACTAGCGGGTTCGGGGAGACCCAGTACTTC
CAWSVVTSGFGETQYF
>TRBV15|.|TRBJ1-1|14|.
TGTGCCACCAGCAGAGATCTGACCCGCACTGAAGCTTTCTTT
CATSRDLTRTEAFF
>TRBV27|.|TRBJ2-3|15|.
TGTGCCAGCAGTTTAGCGGGACGCAGCACAGATACGCAGTATTTT
CASSLAGRSTDTQYF
>TRBV28|.|TRBJ1-2|15|.
TGTGCCAGCAGTTTAGAGTTCGGGAGGCTTATTGGCTACACCTTC
CASSLEFGRLIGYTF
>TRBV4-1|once|TRBJ2-3|12|TRBD2
TGCGCCAGCGTCGGGGGGGACGATACGCAGTATTTT
CASVGGDDTQYF
>TRBV19|.|TRBJ1-1|14|TRBD1
TGTGCCAGTAAACTGGACAGGGGGCACACTGAAGCTTTCTTT
CASKLDRGHTEAFF
>TRBV28|.|TRBJ1-6|15|.
TGTGCCAGCAGTGGGGGCAGCTCCTATAATTCACCCCTCCACTTT
CASSGGSSYNSPLHF
>TRBV7-2|once|TRBJ1-3|15|.
TGTGCCAGCAGCCTGATGGCAGAGACTGGAAACACCATATATTTT
CASSLMAETGNTIYF
>TRBV27|.|TRBJ2-5|15|TRBD2
TGTGCCAGCAGTTTATGGCGGGGGGGGAAAGAGACCCAGTACTTC
CASSLWRGGKETQYF
>TRBV6-5|.|TRBJ1-1|14|.
TGTGCCAGCGGGGTGGGACTCCCGAACACTGAAGCTTTCTTT
CASGVGLPNTEAFF
>TRBV6-5|.|TRBJ1-5|13|.
TGTGCCAGCAGTTACTCTTACAATCAGCCCCAGCATTTT
CASSYSYNQPQHF
>TRBV24-1|.|TRBJ2-2|17|TRBD2
TGTGCCACCAGTGATTGGCCTAGCGGTACTAACACCGGGGAGCTGTTTTTT
CATSDWPSGTNTGELFF
>TRBV7-9|.|TRBJ2-1|17|.
TGTGCCAGCAGCTTTGGTACGTACGGGATCGCCTACAATGAGCAGTTCTTC
CASSFGTYGIAYNEQFF
>TRBV2|once|TRBJ1-5|13|.
TGTGCCAGCAGAACAGATTCTAATCAGCCCCAGCATTTT
CASRTDSNQPQHF
>TRBV15|.|TRBJ1-6|15|.
TGTGCCACCAGCAGGGACCGGGACCCCAATTCACCCCTCCACTTT
CATSRDRDPNSPLHF
>TRBV7-9|.|TRBJ2-3|17|TRBD2
TGTGCCAGCAGCTCATTCACCGGGACTAGTGAGACAGATACGCAGTATTTT
CASSSFTGTSETDTQYF
>TRBV9|.|TRBJ2-1|16|TRBD2
TGTGCCAGCAGCGCGGGGGGACTAGAAATCAACAATGAGCAGTTCTTC
CASSAGGLEINNEQFF
>TRBV5-1|.|TRBJ2-7|16|TRBD2
TGCGCCAGCAGAGGTACTCCGGGACTAGCGGCCTACGAGCAGTACTTC
CASRGTPGLAAYEQYF
>TRBV19|.|TRBJ1-1|12|.
TGTGCCAGCAGGGGTGGGAACACTGAAGCTTTCTTT
CASRGGNTEAFF
>TRBV28|once|TRBJ1-5|14|TRBD1
TGTGCCAGCAGTGACGACAGGGGCAATCAGCCCCAGCATTTT
CASSDDRGNQPQHF
>TRBV23-1|.|TRBJ2-1|14|.
TGCGCCAGCAGTATAACGGGGCACTACAATGAGCAGTTCTTC
CASSITGHYNEQFF
>TRBV4-2|.|TRBJ2-7|15|.
TGTGCCAGCAGCCAAGAGAGGACAAGCTCCTACGAGCAGTACTTC
CASSQERTSSYEQYF
>TRBV7-6|.|TRBJ2-7|13|TRBD2
TGTGCCAGCAGCCGGAATGAGGGAGGGGAGCAGTACTTC
CASSRNEGGEQYF
>TRBV7-9|once|TRBJ2-7|13|.
TGTGCCAGCAGCCGGGGTCCGGGTTACGAGCAGTACTTC
CASSRGPGYEQYF
>TRBV2|.|TRBJ1-2|12|.
TGTGCCAGCTCCGCCAATTACTATGGCTACACCTTC
CASSANYYGYTF
>TRBV2|.|TRBJ1-6|15|.
TGTGCCAGCAGGGGTGCCCGGACGGATAATTCACCCCTCCACTTT
CASRGARTDNSPLHF
>TRBV6-6|.|TRBJ2-1|14|TRBD1
TGTGCCAGCAACCTCCAAGGGGGCCACAATGAGCAGTTCTTC
CASNLQGGHNEQFF
>TRBV4-3|few|TRBJ2-7|13|TRBD2
TGCGCCAGCAGCCGGGAGGGAAGCTACGAGCAGTACTTC
CASSREGSYEQYF
>TRBV2|.|TRBJ1-3|15|.
TGTGCCAGCAGGGGTCTGGAGCTCTCTGGAAACACCATATATTTT
CASRGLELSGNTIYF
>TRBV5-1|.|TRBJ1-6|14|.
TGCGCCAGCAGCTCCCAGGGCATTAGCTCACCCCTCCACTTT
CASSSQGISSPLHF
>TRBV7-2|.|TRBJ2-7|17|TRBD2
TGTGCCAGCAGCTTAGCGGCGGGGGGACTAGCGACCTACGAGCAGTACTTC
CASSLAAGGLATYEQYF
>TRBV11-2|once|TRBJ2-7|15|TRBD2
TGTGCCAGCAGCTTAGTCGGGAGGCGCTCCTACGAGCAGTACTTC
CASSLVGRRSYEQYF
>TRBV21-1|.|TRBJ2-5|18|.
TGTGCCAGCAGTGAACCCAGGGAGGAGGCAATGTACCAAGAGACCCAGTACTTC
CASSEPREEAMYQETQYF
>TRBV27|.|TRBJ2-1|15|.
TGTGCCAGCACCAACGGGGGATACCCTCACACGGAGCAGTTCTTC
CASTNGGYPHTEQFF
>TRBV4-3|.|TRBJ1-3|14|.
TGCGCCAGCAGCCAAGATACAGTTGGAAACACCATATATTTT
CASSQDTVGNTIYF
>TRBV18|.|TRBJ1-1|14|.
TGTGCCAGCTCACCAGACAGATCAAACACTGAAGCTTTCTTT
CASSPDRSNTEAFF